The clone carrying this T cell receptor (beta chain) rates as medium-sized. Its antigen is not identified. Trimming took off 8 bases at V and 6 bases at J, with 11 bases between the two ends. The CDR3 runs to 12 residues. Germline assignment: CDR1 KGHSH and CDR2 LQKENI. TCRdb's copy holds only in-frame clones and misses some; the assay was immunoSEQ multiplex PCR. The sample yields some 22,000 clones, 65% to 85% seen once. The data stem from a study of vaccination effects on CD4 cells after COVID-19. On the study more broadly: Following the second dose by a median of 72 days, the post-vaccine samples were obtained.

CD4+ T cells specific for antigen were expanded with viral peptide pools by the ViraFEST assay before sequencing. The culture ran for 9 to 11 days, and then CD4+ T cells were isolated. Participants completed two doses of the BNT162b2 or mRNA-1273 vaccine. Vaccinated recipients, who were negative for nucleocapsid antibodies, had no history of SARS-CoV-2 infection. Every well housed around 2.1 million PBMC, which grew in culture alongside 9 to 10 IU/ml IL-2 and 10 ug/ml peptides. Study-wide points: Substantial clonal contraction characterized both infection- and vaccine-induced clones late after vaccination.

This sequence joins TRBV18 and TRBJ1-3, with D unresolved. The sequenced sample was CD4+ T cells from PBMCs cultured with HCoV-229E spike peptides, obtained after COVID-19 vaccination. The receptor's source is a human donor who received a COVID-19 vaccine. CDR3 loop: CASEKTENTIYF. The CDR3 DNA follows: TGTGCCAGCGAGAAAACAGAAAACACCATATATTTT.